This TCR beta chain was recovered during a study of CD8+CD57+ T cells in acquired aplastic anemia. Study details: Sorted CD4+ and CD8+ cell DNA averaged around 3 ug.

A remark on this clonotype: As yet, its antigen is unknown.

Genomic DNA provided the template from which TCR beta VDJ and CDR3 profiles were obtained. MiXCR, run by TCRdb on the reads, gives a single entry per CDR3 protein. The sample carries approximately 80,000 distinct CDR3 sequences, about 70% recorded once. Study findings and constraints: Common to patients and controls were roughly 30 CD8+ CDR3 sequences.

CDR3 length: 11 amino acids. Germline loops: CDR1 SNHLY, CDR2 FYNNEI. Trimming cost V 10 bases and J 7 bases, with 13 bases left between them. An expansion of CD8+CD57+ cells by flow cytometry had been shown in patients chosen for sequencing. There were no patients without severe acquired aplastic anemia. At blood sampling, none of the patients had yet received therapy. Sequencing used sorted CD4+, CD8+, or CD8+CD57+ T cells (not recorded which) from PBMCs. The chain links TRBV2 to TRBJ1-2; D might be TRBD1 (5 bases). The clonotype originates from a human donor with aplastic anemia. The CDR3 loop is CATLGGCGYTF. CDR3 nucleotides: TGTGCCACCTTGGGGGGTTGTGGCTACACCTTC. Complete variable domain (other parts from reference TRBV2 and TRBJ1-2): EPEVTQTPSHQVTQMGQEVILRCVPISNHLYFYWYRQILGQKVEFLVSFYNNEISEKSEIFDDQFSVERPDGSNFTLKIRSTKLEDSAMYFCATLGGCGYTFGSGTRLTVV.